This TCR beta chain was recorded in a study of early T cells in non-severe SARS-CoV-2 infection. Study context: Bulk RNA from unsorted whole blood was sequenced; chains were unpaired. Study conclusions and caveats: The study's VDJdb matching favored anti-spike CD8 responses and missed private and CD4 specificities.

Comments on this clonotype: Its antigen is currently unknown.

Germline V gives CDR1 SGHAT, CDR2 FQNNGV. Trimming left V 6 bases short and J 6 bases short, with 17 bases between. This CDR3 contains 15 residues. Unique molecular identifiers (one per individual cDNA molecule) were attached. TCRdb ran MiXCR on the 5' RACE reads and lists one entry per CDR3 protein. The table shows approximately 65,000 distinct CDR3 sequences, with 10% to 15% occurring only once. V and J are TRBV11-2 and TRBJ2-2; the D gene could be TRBD1 or TRBD2 (6 bases each). This clonotype was obtained from an adult who was a healthcare worker with PCR-confirmed SARS-CoV-2 infection or an uninfected control (not recorded which). The specimen was whole blood. The CDR3 region is CASRLQGTGSGELFF. The CDR3 DNA follows: TGTGCCAGCAGACTGCAGGGGACTGGATCCGGGGAGCTGTTTTTT.